The 4 T cell receptor beta chains presented below share a single source sample, sequenced in a study of T-cell memory formation after mild COVID-19. Each CDR3 protein is one row after TCRdb ran MiXCR on the 5' RACE reads. The table includes some 350,000 distinct CDR3 sequences, 10% to 15% detected once. Sequencing was performed on PBMCs or a T cell subset sorted from them (not recorded which). These receptors were collected from a man aged 18 to 30 who had mild COVID-19 (a few samples of this study predate the infection). Cell type and time point are not known.

This clonotype showed up many times. The rearrangement uses TRBV5-5 and TRBJ1-1; D ambiguous. Germline assignment: CDR1 SGHKS and CDR2 YYEKEE (reference sequence). There are 11 residues in the CDR3. V was pared by 5 bases and J by 1 base, with 3 bases between. CDR3 protein: CASSRNTEAFF. As DNA, the CDR3 is TGTGCCAGCAGTCGGAACACTGAAGCTTTCTTT.

The chain couples TRBV25-1 to TRBJ2-3, with D maybe TRBD2 (5 bases). V was pared by 3 bases and J by 5 bases, with 6 bases between. The CDR3 totals 12 residues. From germline, CDR1 is MGHDK and CDR2 SYGVNS. DNA for the CDR3: TGTGCCAGCAGTGAGAGGGTAGATACGCAGTATTTT. It encodes CASSERVDTQYF. The entire variable domain, with the rest obtained from reference TRBV25-1 and TRBJ2-3, is as follows: EADIYQTPRYLVIGTGKKITLECSQTMGHDKMYWYQQDPGMELHLIHYSYGVNSTEKGDLSSESTVSRIRTEHFPLTLESARPSHTSQYLCASSERVDTQYFGPGTRLTVL.

This clonotype is a singleton in its sample. The V gene is TRBV4-1, the J gene TRBJ2-7; D tentatively reads TRBD1 or TRBD2 (5 bases each). This CDR3 comprises 14 residues. From germline, CDR1 is MGHRA and CDR2 YSYEKL. Trimming pared 0 bases from V and 4 bases from J, leaving 10 bases between. CDR3 protein: CASSQEGTGYEQYV. The DNA for the CDR3 is TGCGCCAGCAGCCAAGAGGGGACGGGATACGAGCAGTACGTC.

The chain carries TRBV7-3 and TRBJ2-1; perhaps TRBD2 as D (6 bases). This CDR3 is built from 14 residues. Germline CDR1 reads SGHTA; CDR2 reads FQGTGA. Deletions cut 3 bases from V and 3 bases from J, with 9 bases between. Here the CDR3 reads CASSFAEGYNEQFF. The CDR3 DNA follows: TGTGCCAGCAGCTTTGCGGAGGGCTACAATGAGCAGTTCTTC.